A single sample gave rise to the 24 T cell receptor beta chains below, sequenced in a study of blood T cells in healthy people across ages. The use of a sample-barcoded 5' primer and a J-beta primer mix characterized a second PCR of roughly 6 to 11 cycles. TCRdb called the 5' RACE reads again in MiXCR, with one record for every CDR3 protein. Of around 990,000 distinct CDR3 sequences in the sample, roughly 24% are singletons; the top ten hold 0.75%. These data were also filed under a second study, of T cells of mothers and their children.

Input material: blood. The source is a girl aged 2 to 9 in good health.

This clonotype turned up a few times. V is TRBV6-5 and J is TRBJ2-1; 9 bases line up with TRBD2. The ends lost 6 bases at V and 9 bases at J; junction bases unmatched: 9. CDR1 is MNHEY, CDR2 SVGAGI, per germline. The CDR3 loop spans 14 amino acids. The CDR3 loop reads CASSWAGGPSEQFF. CDR3 coding DNA: TGTGCCAGCAGCTGGGCGGGAGGGCCGAGTGAGCAGTTCTTC.

The chain carries TRBV28 and TRBJ2-2, with 8 bases matching TRBD1. Germline CDR1 is MDHEN and CDR2 is SYDVKM. Trimming cost V 6 bases and J 4 bases; bases outside gene matches: 10. The CDR3 totals 16 residues. CDR3 sequence (DNA): TGTGCCAGCAGAGCCCTCAGGGGGCGGGGCACCGGGGAGCTGTTTTTT. Its translation is CASRALRGRGTGELFF.

As DNA, the CDR3 is TGTGCCAGCAGCTTAGTGTGGGGCCCCGGGGAGCTGTTTTTT. Its translation is CASSLVWGPGELFF. The chain uses TRBV11-2 and TRBJ2-2, with a tentative D call TRBD1 (5 bases). The V gene's germline CDR1 is SGHAT and CDR2 FQNNGV. CDR3 length: 14 residues. The germline V and J ends were trimmed by 1 base and 6 bases, with 9 bases remaining between them. Looking up the rest from reference TRBV11-2 and TRBJ2-2 gives the full variable domain: EAGVAQSPRYKIIEKRQSVAFWCNPISGHATLYWYQQILGQGPKLLIQFQNNGVVDDSQLPKDRFSAERLKGVDSTLKIQPAKLEDSAVYLCASSLVWGPGELFFGEGSRLTVL.

The sample holds a few counts of this clonotype. This chain uses TRBV12-3 or TRBV12-4 with TRBJ2-3; 8 nucleotides align to TRBD1. Trimming cost V 3 bases and J 5 bases; bases outside gene matches: 7. CDR3 size: 15 residues. The CDR3 loop is CASSFGTGKQDTQYF. In DNA form, the CDR3 reads TGTGCCAGCAGTTTTGGGACAGGAAAGCAAGATACGCAGTATTTT.

Only a few counts were recorded for this clonotype. The V call is TRBV4-1, the J call TRBJ1-2, with 8 bases lining up with TRBD1. Unmatched junction bases numbered 5, after V lost 2 bases and J lost 6 bases. The CDR3 has 14 amino acids. Germline lookup yields CDR1 MGHRA and CDR2 YSYEKL. The CDR3 region has the DNA TGCGCCAGCAGCCAACCGGACAGGGAAGATGGCTACACCTTC. It is translated as CASSQPDREDGYTF.

The rearrangement links TRBV20-1 to TRBJ2-4; 7 nucleotides agree with TRBD2. Looked up from germline, CDR1 is DFQATT and CDR2 is SNEGSKA (reference sequence). The CDR3 consists of 17 residues. V shed 4 bases and J 0 bases; nucleotides not matched to a gene: 12. CDR3 in DNA: TGCAGTGCTAACCTACCTGGACTAGGCATAGCCAAAAACATTCAGTACTTC. This sequence encodes CSANLPGLGIAKNIQYF.

CDR3 sequence: CSVLYLPGQGPETQYF. The DNA of the CDR3 is TGCAGCGTCCTGTATCTCCCGGGACAGGGTCCGGAGACCCAGTACTTC. The rearrangement links TRBV29-1 to TRBJ2-1; 9 bases fit TRBD1. TRBJ2-5 matches the DNA end more closely, so the J call is doubtful. From germline, CDR1 is SQVTM and CDR2 ANQGSEA. The CDR3 has 16 amino acids.

This clonotype was seen a few times. The chain has TRBV7-3 and TRBJ2-5; perhaps TRBD2 as D (5 bases). The CDR3 covers 13 residues. The germline V gene has CDR1 SGHTA and CDR2 FQGTGA. V was trimmed by 6 bases and J by 11 bases, leaving 19 bases between them. In DNA, the CDR3 is TGTGCCAGCAGTCTAGTGGGATTGGGAGAGCAGTACTTC. Its translation is CASSLVGLGEQYF.

This rearrangement joins TRBV27 to TRBJ1-6, with TRBD1 as a possible D gene (5 bases). Germline loops: CDR1 MNHEY, CDR2 SMNVEV (reference sequence). V was trimmed by 6 bases and J by 6 bases, leaving 12 bases between them. This CDR3 has 14 amino acids. CDR3 DNA: TGTGCCAGCAGCCGCAAAGGGACTAATTCACCCCTCCACTTT. Protein product: CASSRKGTNSPLHF.

This chain links TRBV3-1 with TRBJ2-7, with D perhaps TRBD1 (5 bases). This CDR3 region has 13 residues. Looked up from germline, CDR1 is LGHDT and CDR2 is YNNKEL (reference sequence). V gave up 3 bases and J gave up 6 bases, with 12 bases separating them. CDR3 nucleotide sequence: TGTGCCAGCAGCCAGGTCCAGGGAAGCGAGCAGTACTTC. This codes for CASSQVQGSEQYF.

The chain has TRBV29-1 and TRBJ2-7; possibly TRBD1 or TRBD2 for D (5 bases each). Per germline, CDR1 SQVTM and CDR2 ANQGSEA. The germline V and J ends were trimmed by 3 bases and 5 bases, with 20 bases remaining between them. The CDR3 has 15 amino acids. The CDR3 DNA sequence: TGCAGCGTTGATGAAAAATCAGGGATTAGCGACGAGCAGTACTTC. Its protein is CSVDEKSGISDEQYF.

This clonotype has a handful of counts. Here the CDR3 reads CSVEDPGSTGGAIQNEKLFF. CDR3 DNA: TGCAGCGTTGAAGATCCCGGGAGTACAGGGGGCGCGATACAGAATGAAAAACTGTTTTTT. The chain combines TRBV29-1 with TRBJ1-4; 9 bases line up with TRBD1. The CDR3 contains 20 residues. Germline V lookup: CDR1 SQVTM, CDR2 ANQGSEA. With V trimmed by 0 bases and J by 5 bases, 19 bases remained unmatched.

This clonotype was counted ten times or more. The chain uses TRBV29-1 and TRBJ2-1, with 7 bases identical to TRBD2. In germline, CDR1 is SQVTM, CDR2 ANQGSEA. This CDR3 comprises 15 residues. The V segment lost 5 bases and the J segment 7 bases; nucleotides outside the gene matches: 14. CDR3 residues: CSVIPSGVLGNEQFF. CDR3 coding DNA: TGCAGCGTTATACCAAGCGGGGTCCTTGGGAATGAGCAGTTCTTC.

The chain couples TRBV19 to TRBJ1-3; D is unresolved. In germline, CDR1 is LNHDA, CDR2 SQIVND (reference sequence). Trimming left V 5 bases short and J 4 bases short, with 15 bases between. The CDR3 contains 15 residues. The CDR3, as DNA: TGTGCCAGTAGTGTGTCCAGGATGAAAGGAAACACCATATATTTT. Its translation: CASSVSRMKGNTIYF.

This clonotype has more than one count but fewer than ten. This chain connects TRBV5-1 to TRBJ1-1; D remains ambiguous. CDR3 length equals 15 residues. The V end was cut by 1 base, the J end by 1 base, with 11 bases between. Germline V gene data show CDR1 as SGHRS and CDR2 as YFSETQ. The CDR3 loop reads CASSLPSDGNTEAFF. CDR3 sequence (DNA): TGCGCCAGCAGCTTGCCTTCGGACGGGAACACTGAAGCTTTCTTT.

In this sample, this clonotype turned up a few times. The chain uses TRBV13 and TRBJ2-3; 13 bases align to TRBD2. The germline gives CDR1 PRHDT, CDR2 FYEKMQ (reference sequence). CDR3 length equals 16 residues. V lost 5 bases, J lost 1 base, and 3 bases stayed unmatched. The CDR3 bases are TGTGCCAGCAGCAAAGGACTAGCGGGGGGCACAGATACGCAGTATTTT. Residues: CASSKGLAGGTDTQYF.

The chain employs TRBV12-3 or TRBV12-4 and TRBJ2-7; 11 bases match TRBD2. The CDR3 runs 16 residues. Trimming cost V 6 bases and J 0 bases; bases outside gene matches: 7. The CDR3 protein is CASRTIGLAGSYEQYF. In nucleotides, the CDR3 is TGTGCCAGCAGAACCATCGGACTAGCGGGCTCCTACGAGCAGTACTTC.

This clonotype has only a few counts. One end of the junction is discordant with germline, which a read error may explain. The V call is TRBV5-8, the J call TRBJ2-6; D is perhaps TRBD1 (5 bases). The CDR3 is 16 amino acids. Germline V gives CDR1 SGHTS, CDR2 YDEGEE. DNA of the CDR3: TGTGCCAGCAGCTTACTATTACAGGCTGGGGCCGACGTCCTGACTTTC. This translates into CASSLLLQAGADVLTF.

In this sample, this clonotype turned up a few times. The chain carries TRBV7-9 and TRBJ2-5, with 7 positions matching TRBD2. Germline V CDR1 and CDR2: SEHNR, FQNEAQ (reference sequence). Trimming at V came to 6 bases and at J to 11 bases, leaving 18 bases not matched to a gene. The CDR3 has 15 residues. CDR3 bases: TGTGCCAGCAGTTTCTCGGGGGGAGCTGGGTTTGAGCAGTACTTC. Protein: CASSFSGGAGFEQYF.

V and J are TRBV6-5 and TRBJ2-5; D possibly corresponds to TRBD2 (6 bases). Trimming took off 6 bases at V and 4 bases at J, with 12 bases between the two ends. The CDR3 has 13 amino acids. CDR1 is MNHEY, CDR2 SVGAGI, per germline. The chain's CDR3 is CASSPGELETQYF. DNA of the CDR3: TGTGCCAGCAGCCCGGGGGAGTTAGAGACCCAGTACTTC.

This clonotype was counted a few times. The rearrangement links TRBV20-1 to TRBJ2-7, with 9 bases lining up with TRBD1. V shed 6 bases, J shed 6 bases, and the junction held 12 bases outside the gene matches. CDR3 length equals 14 residues. Per germline, CDR1 DFQATT and CDR2 SNEGSKA (reference sequence). CDR3 amino acids: CSAPGQGWGTEQYF. Written as DNA, the CDR3 is TGCAGTGCACCCGGACAGGGGTGGGGTACCGAGCAGTACTTC.

This clonotype occurred a few times. The V gene is TRBV12-3 or TRBV12-4, the J gene TRBJ1-4; no firm D call. Trimming removed 3 bases at V and 8 bases at J, with 7 bases between. The CDR3 is 12 amino acids. Here the CDR3 DNA reads TGTGCCAGCAGTTTTTCCAGCGAAAAACTGTTTTTT. This encodes CASSFSSEKLFF.

The chain employs TRBV24-1 and TRBJ2-1, with 10 bases that match TRBD2. CDR1 is KGHDR, CDR2 SFDVKD, per germline. V shed 9 bases, J shed 9 bases, and the junction held 10 bases outside the gene matches. The CDR3 is 14 amino acids. CDR3 coding DNA: TGTGCCACCCGCCCGAGCGGGGGGGCCGGTGAGCAGTTCTTC. Amino acid sequence: CATRPSGGAGEQFF.

The J gene is TRBJ2-7, the V gene TRBV10-3; 7 bases line up with TRBD2. The J call may not be correct, given that the DNA end is closer to TRBJ2-1. CDR1 is ENHRY and CDR2 is SYGVKD in the germline V gene. The CDR3 runs to 15 residues. CDR3 loop: CAISDGRANYNEQFF. The CDR3, as DNA: TGTGCCATCAGTGATGGGAGGGCCAACTACAATGAGCAGTTCTTC.